The rows below give T cell receptor beta chains drawn from one sample of a study of blood T cell repertoires in COVID-19. Sequencing was performed with immunoSEQ multiplex PCR; in TCRdb, only in-frame clones are kept and a portion is missing. The repertoire holds about 130,000 clones, with roughly nine tenths as singletons. The sequenced sample consisted of peripheral blood. The receptor source for this set is an older woman with COVID-19, enrolled during active disease. Each CDR3 is given with its conserved first and last residue. The D gene is left open where the match is weak. Size tells how often a clone was seen (once, few, many) or the class of an expanded clone, and some rows leave it out.

D,V,J,size,CDR3,DNA
NA,TRBV21-1,TRBJ1-5,NA,CASSKVHCRTGGNQPQHF,TGTGCCAGCAGCAAAGTTCATTGTCGGACAGGGGGCAATCAGCCCCAGCATTTT
TRBD2,TRBV7-2,TRBJ2-3,NA,CASGIAGGFVDTQYF,TGTGCCAGCGGAATAGCGGGGGGGTTTGTAGATACGCAGTATTTT
NA,TRBV11-2,TRBJ1-6,NA,CASSLGPGQPLHF,TGTGCCAGCAGCTTAGGCCCAGGGCAGCCCCTCCACTTT
TRBD1,TRBV28,TRBJ1-1,NA,CASRDPGTGSEAFF,TGTGCCAGCAGGGATCCTGGGACAGGGTCTGAAGCTTTCTTT
NA,TRBV2,TRBJ1-1,NA,CASLPRTVNTEAFF,TGTGCCAGCTTACCTCGGACAGTCAACACTGAAGCTTTCTTT
TRBD1,TRBV7-9,TRBJ1-2,NA,CASSSGTGDPGGYTF,TGTGCCAGCAGCTCAGGGACAGGGGACCCGGGCGGCTACACCTTC
TRBD1,TRBV28,TRBJ1-6,NA,CASSLGGQGGSPLHF,TGTGCCAGCAGTTTAGGGGGACAGGGCGGTTCACCCCTCCACTTT
TRBD1,TRBV2,TRBJ1-5,NA,CASSGQGLGQPQHF,TGTGCCAGCAGTGGACAGGGTCTGGGACAGCCCCAGCATTTT
NA,TRBV11-2,TRBJ2-3,NA,CASSLQGIITDTQYF,TGTGCCAGCAGCTTACAGGGTATTATCACAGATACGCAGTATTTT
NA,TRBV12-3/TRBV12-4,TRBJ1-2,few,CASSPPTGSGYTF,TGTGCCAGCAGTCCCCCGACAGGATCTGGCTACACCTTC
NA,TRBV10-3,TRBJ1-1,NA,CAISDGVAGPNTEAFF,TGTGCCATCAGTGATGGCGTGGCAGGGCCGAACACTGAAGCTTTCTTT
NA,TRBV7-9,TRBJ2-7,NA,CASSLNIGGSYEQYF,TGTGCCAGCAGCTTGAACATCGGAGGGTCCTACGAGCAGTACTTC
NA,TRBV10-3,TRBJ1-2,once,CAISESTETSDYTF,TGTGCCATCAGTGAGTCGACCGAGACTTCGGACTACACCTTC
NA,TRBV3-1/TRBV3-2,TRBJ2-5,NA,CASSRPTGGQETQYF,TGTGCCAGCAGCCGACCCACCGGGGGACAAGAGACCCAGTACTTC
TRBD1,TRBV5-6,TRBJ1-2,NA,CASSWGTGATNYGYTF,TGTGCCAGCAGCTGGGGGACAGGGGCAACTAACTATGGCTACACCTTC
TRBD1,TRBV5-4,TRBJ1-3,NA,CASSIRGQGGDTIYF,TGTGCCAGCAGCATACGGGGACAGGGGGGGGACACCATATATTTT
TRBD1,TRBV12-5,TRBJ2-2,NA,CASGLEPQGTGELFF,TGTGCTAGTGGTTTGGAGCCACAGGGGACCGGGGAGCTGTTTTTT
NA,TRBV25-1,TRBJ1-5,NA,CASSGATGYNQPQHF,TGTGCCAGCAGTGGAGCGACAGGCTACAATCAGCCCCAGCATTTT
TRBD2,TRBV5-6,TRBJ2-5,NA,CASSLVPSGGQETQYF,TGTGCCAGCAGCTTGGTCCCTAGCGGGGGGCAAGAGACCCAGTACTTC
TRBD1,TRBV3-1/TRBV3-2,TRBJ2-7,NA,CASSQGTGIVEQYF,TGTGCCAGCAGCCAAGGGACAGGGATTGTCGAGCAGTACTTC
NA,TRBV6-6,TRBJ1-4,NA,CASSYSGAEKLFF,TGTGCCAGCAGTTACTCTGGGGCGGAAAAACTGTTTTTT
NA,TRBV28,TRBJ2-2,few,CATLEGGELFF,TGTGCCACCCTAGAGGGCGGGGAGCTGTTTTTT
NA,TRBV19,TRBJ2-2,NA,CASSILTGYTGELFF,TGTGCCAGTAGTATCCTGACAGGATACACCGGGGAGCTGTTTTTT
TRBD1,TRBV6-2/TRBV6-3,TRBJ1-2,NA,CASSYSGQNPNYGYTF,TGTGCCAGCAGTTACTCGGGACAGAATCCTAACTATGGCTACACCTTC
NA,TRBV11-2,TRBJ2-7,NA,CASSLGRGGYEQYF,TGTGCCAGCAGCTTAGGGAGGGGTGGGTACGAGCAGTACTTC
TRBD1,TRBV19,TRBJ1-5,NA,CASTRGDRDGQPQHF,TGTGCCAGTACCCGAGGGGACAGGGACGGTCAGCCCCAGCATTTT
NA,TRBV6-5,TRBJ2-3,NA,CASTRQYTDTQYF,TGTGCCAGCACCCGACAGTACACAGATACGCAGTATTTT
TRBD1,TRBV4-2,TRBJ1-5,NA,CASSQDLPGGTSNQPQHF,TGTGCCAGCAGCCAAGATCTTCCAGGGGGGACTAGCAATCAGCCCCAGCATTTT
TRBD1,TRBV3-1/TRBV3-2,TRBJ1-2,NA,CASRPQGVLGYTF,TGTGCCAGCAGGCCACAGGGGGTGTTGGGCTACACCTTC
NA,TRBV28,TRBJ2-7,NA,CASRVPGVYEQYF,TGTGCCAGCAGAGTCCCCGGGGTCTACGAGCAGTACTTC
NA,TRBV29-1,TRBJ1-1,NA,CAGRNTEAFF,TGCGCGGGGAGGAACACTGAAGCTTTCTTT
NA,TRBV7-8,TRBJ1-6,NA,CASSPAGQTNSPLHF,TGTGCCAGCAGCCCCGCCGGACAGACAAATTCACCCCTCCACTTT
TRBD1,TRBV27,TRBJ1-2,once,CASRQGLNYGYTF,TGTGCCAGTCGACAGGGCCTTAACTATGGCTACACCTTC
TRBD1,TRBV24-1,TRBJ1-4,NA,CATSEGGTGNEKLFF,TGTGCCACCAGTGAGGGAGGGACAGGTAATGAAAAACTGTTTTTT
NA,TRBV7-2,TRBJ1-6,NA,CASSLDTGTNSPLHF,TGTGCCAGCAGCTTGGATACAGGGACTAATTCACCCCTCCACTTT
TRBD1,TRBV11-2,TRBJ2-7,NA,CASSLPGTGTSYEQYF,TGTGCCAGCAGCCTGCCCGGGACAGGGACTTCCTACGAGCAGTACTTC
NA,TRBV27,TRBJ2-7,NA,CASSFSTGASYEQYF,TGTGCCAGCAGTTTTTCGACGGGAGCGTCCTACGAGCAGTACTTC
TRBD1,TRBV7-3,TRBJ1-6,NA,CASSPGSTGGSSYNSPLHF,TGTGCCAGCAGCCCCGGCTCGACAGGGGGGAGCTCCTATAATTCACCCCTCCACTTT
TRBD1,TRBV5-1,TRBJ2-3,NA,CASSDRGGADTQYF,TGCGCCAGTAGTGACAGGGGTGGCGCAGATACGCAGTATTTT
TRBD2,TRBV6-6,TRBJ2-1,NA,CASSGGAYNEQFF,TGTGCCAGCAGCGGGGGGGCGTACAATGAGCAGTTCTTC
NA,TRBV27,TRBJ2-7,NA,CASSLLAGQRTYEQYF,TGTGCCAGCAGTTTATTAGCCGGACAGAGGACCTACGAGCAGTACTTC
TRBD1,TRBV6-6,TRBJ2-2,NA,CASSSGQSNTGELFF,TGTGCCAGCAGTTCGGGACAGTCAAACACCGGGGAGCTGTTTTTT
TRBD2,TRBV11-1,TRBJ2-5,NA,CASSYGLAEETQYF,TGTGCCAGCAGCTACGGACTAGCGGAAGAGACCCAGTACTTC